Below are 21 T cell receptor beta chains sequenced from a single sample in a study of T cells in Graves' hyperthyroidism and ophthalmopathy. Amplification of TCR beta CDR3 regions was performed using RNA transcripts as template. When the TCR CDR3 underwent first-round RT-PCR, the HTBI primer set was used. TCRdb ran MiXCR on the multiplex PCR reads and lists one entry per CDR3 protein. The sample contains hundreds of thousands of distinct CDR3 sequences, around 38% of which appear only once. Sequenced input: blood. All receptors derive from a man aged 18 to 29 with Graves' hyperthyroidism.

This rearrangement joins TRBV7-2 to TRBJ1-1, with TRBD1 matching 9 bases. Germline V gene data show CDR1 as SGHTA and CDR2 as FQGNSA. CDR3 length: 16 amino acids. The V gene end was trimmed by 6 bases and the J gene end by 3 bases; junction bases not matched to a gene: 11. In nucleotides, the CDR3 is TGTGCCAGCAGTCCTCTGGGGACAGGGCAGTACACTGAAGCTTTCTTT. This codes for CASSPLGTGQYTEAFF.

The gene calls are TRBV13 and TRBJ1-1; D unresolved. The CDR3 loop spans 14 amino acids. Between the trimmed V and J ends, which lost 3 bases and 2 bases, there was a span of 10 bases. CDR1 PRHDT and CDR2 FYEKMQ come from the germline V gene (reference sequence). The CDR3 DNA reads TGTGCCAGCAGCTTGTACATTTCCAACACTGAAGCTTTCTTT. Amino acids: CASSLYISNTEAFF.

Worth noting for this clonotype: A much larger clone sits a single nucleotide away, making a read error possible. The chain recombines TRBV7-2 with TRBJ1-5, with D uncertain. The germline CDR1 and CDR2 sequences are SGHTA and FQGNSA. The CDR3 spans 14 residues. V was pared by 7 bases and J by 4 bases, with 14 bases between. The CDR3 DNA is TGTGCCAGCACCGTCACCCGCGGTAATCAGCCCCAGCATTTT. Its protein is CASTVTRGNQPQHF.

This clonotype was picked up many times. The rearrangement joins TRBV7-8 to TRBJ2-7; TRBD2 matches at 8 bases. V was pared by 3 bases and J by 1 base, with 5 bases of the junction left unmatched. Germline V gene data show CDR1 as SGHVS and CDR2 as FQNEAQ. The CDR3 runs to 15 residues. The CDR3 reads CASSLTGGTSYEQYF. The CDR3 DNA sequence: TGTGCCAGCAGCTTGACGGGGGGGACTTCCTACGAGCAGTACTTC.

This clonotype occurred many times. The V and J genes are TRBV29-1 and TRBJ2-5; the D gene could be TRBD1 or TRBD2 (7 bases each). The V end lost 0 bases, the J end lost 9 bases, and 17 bases lay between the germline ends. This CDR3 contains 14 residues. Germline V gene data show CDR1 as SQVTM and CDR2 as ANQGSEA. The chain's CDR3 is CSVEEGRGQGAQYF. In nucleotides, the CDR3 is TGCAGCGTTGAAGAAGGGAGGGGCCAGGGGGCCCAGTACTTC.

This clonotype was detected many times. The J gene is TRBJ1-1, the V gene TRBV7-9, with 7 bases that match TRBD1. The ends lost 3 bases at V and 1 base at J; junction bases unmatched: 2. The germline gives CDR1 SEHNR, CDR2 FQNEAQ (reference sequence). This CDR3 has 14 amino acids. The CDR3 loop is CASSFHRGNTEAFF. The CDR3 DNA sequence: TGTGCCAGCAGCTTCCACAGGGGGAACACTGAAGCTTTCTTT.

The chain couples TRBV12-3 or TRBV12-4 to TRBJ1-5; no reliable D call. The CDR3 loop spans 14 amino acids. The V and J ends lost 5 bases and 4 bases respectively, with 12 bases between them. The CDR3 reads CASSTFDPNQPQHF. CDR3 DNA: TGTGCCAGCAGTACCTTCGACCCTAATCAGCCCCAGCATTTT.

This clonotype was observed a few times. V is TRBV6-5 and J is TRBJ1-1, with a weak D call TRBD1 (6 bases). The germline V gene encodes CDR1 MNHEY and CDR2 SVGAGI. This CDR3 comprises 14 residues. Trimming cost V 6 bases and J 0 bases, with 11 bases left between them. The CDR3 coding sequence is TGTGCCAGCAGACCAACAGGGATGAACACTGAAGCTTTCTTT. Protein sequence: CASRPTGMNTEAFF.

The J gene is TRBJ2-2, the V gene TRBV5-1; D is uncertain. The CDR3 sequence is 17 residues long. From germline, CDR1 is SGHRS and CDR2 YFSETQ. V was clipped by 4 bases and J by 4 bases, with 20 bases between them. This CDR3 reads CASSQDWQAPTTGELFF. For the CDR3, the DNA is TGCGCCAGCAGCCAAGATTGGCAGGCTCCTACCACCGGGGAGCTGTTTTTT.

In the case of this clonotype: Mismatch with germline at one junction end may stem from a read error. V and J are TRBV2 and TRBJ1-5, with D perhaps matching TRBD1 (5 bases). The CDR3 sequence is 15 residues long. From germline, CDR1 is SNHLY and CDR2 FYNNEI. In DNA form, the CDR3 reads TGTGCCAGCAGCAAAGGGGTCACGAGCAGTCAGCCCCAGCATTTT. Protein sequence: CASSKGVTSSQPQHF.

Many counts were recorded for this clonotype. The rearrangement uses TRBV15 and TRBJ2-6; no clear D. V was cut by 4 bases and J by 0 bases, with 7 bases left in between. The CDR3 has 15 amino acids. Germline V lookup: CDR1 LNHNV, CDR2 YYDKDF (reference sequence). Here the CDR3 reads CATSKDPSGANVLTF. CDR3 sequence (DNA): TGTGCCACCAGCAAAGACCCCTCTGGGGCCAACGTCCTGACTTTC.

This clonotype was detected only once. V and J are TRBV25-1 and TRBJ2-7; 7 bases line up with TRBD2. CDR3 length: 14 residues. Unmatched junction bases numbered 8, after V lost 7 bases and J lost 2 bases. Looked up from germline, CDR1 is MGHDK and CDR2 is SYGVNS. The CDR3 DNA sequence: TGTGCCAGCATTTATTCTAGCGGTACCTACGAGCAGTACTTC. Amino acid sequence: CASIYSSGTYEQYF.

A few counts support this clonotype. The V call is TRBV7-2, the J call TRBJ1-5; TRBD1 might be the D (5 bases). CDR1 and CDR2 from the germline V gene are SGHTA and FQGNSA. The CDR3 totals 15 residues. V was cut by 8 bases and J by 1 base, with 15 bases left in between. The CDR3 DNA reads TGTGCCAGCTCACGACCCCGGGGGAGCAATCAGCCCCAGCATTTT. It encodes CASSRPRGSNQPQHF.

This clonotype has a handful of counts. The rearrangement links TRBV7-3 to TRBJ1-1; no clear D gene. Germline values: CDR1 SGHTA, CDR2 FQGTGA. This CDR3 is 13 amino acids long. Trimming cost V 1 base and J 6 bases, with 9 bases left between them. DNA for the CDR3: TGTGCCAGCAGCTTAATGGGCCGGTCTGAAGCTTTCTTT. Translation gives CASSLMGRSEAFF. Full variable domain (missing parts from reference TRBV7-3 and TRBJ1-1): GAGVSQTPSNKVTEKGKYVELRCDPISGHTALYWYRQSLGQGPEFLIYFQGTGAADDSGLPNDRFFAVRPEGSVSTLKIQRTERGDSAVYLCASSLMGRSEAFFGQGTRLTVV.

Turning to this clonotype: Just one base apart from a much larger clone, this may be a read error. CDR3 sequence reads: CASSQDFTGELFF. The CDR3 bases are TGTGCCAGCAGCCAAGATTTCACCGGGGAGCTGTTTTTT. This chain uses TRBV14 with TRBJ2-2; D unclear. The CDR3 has 13 amino acids. CDR1 and CDR2 (germline): SGHDN, FVKESK. Trimming shortened V by 0 bases and J by 4 bases, and 3 bases separated the two germline ends.

This clonotype was seen only a few times. The V gene is TRBV4-1, the J gene TRBJ1-2, with D tentatively TRBD1 (5 bases). CDR3 size: 15 residues. V dropped 1 base and J dropped 0 bases, with 9 bases sitting between them. Germline V gene data show CDR1 as MGHRA and CDR2 as YSYEKL. CDR3 sequence (DNA): TGCGCCAGCAGCCAAGGCCCAGGGACTAACTATGGCTACACCTTC. Its translation: CASSQGPGTNYGYTF.

The CDR3 is CASLSLAVSYEQYF. The CDR3 bases are TGTGCCTCCCTTTCCCTAGCGGTCTCCTACGAGCAGTACTTC. V usage is TRBV10-3 and J usage is TRBJ2-7, with 7 bases lining up with TRBD2. This CDR3 spans 14 amino acids. The germline V gene encodes CDR1 ENHRY and CDR2 SYGVKD. Losses at the gene ends were 11 bases for V and 0 bases for J; bases not matched to a gene: 10.

This clonotype was counted only a few times. The chain is built from TRBV7-9 and TRBJ2-7; TRBD2 matches 10 bases. The CDR3 sequence is 15 residues long. V lost 5 bases to trimming and J lost 6 bases; unmatched junction nucleotides: 10. Per germline, CDR1 SEHNR and CDR2 FQNEAQ (reference sequence). The CDR3 sequence is CASSILGLAGAEQYF. Written as DNA, the CDR3 is TGTGCCAGCAGCATTCTCGGCCTAGCGGGAGCCGAGCAGTACTTC.

This clonotype occurred a few times. This chain links TRBV5-1 with TRBJ2-7; D not resolved. The CDR3 runs 14 residues. Germline-derived CDR1 and CDR2 are SGHRS and YFSETQ. Trimming pared 0 bases from V and 3 bases from J, leaving 10 bases between. This CDR3 is CASSLDAANYEQYF. The DNA of the CDR3 is TGCGCCAGCAGCTTGGACGCGGCCAACTACGAGCAGTACTTC.

On this clonotype: The CDR3 carries no conserved terminal phenylalanine or tryptophan, so it likely arises from a read error. V usage is TRBV11-2 and J usage is TRBJ2-7, with 9 bases aligning to TRBD2. CDR1 and CDR2 (germline): SGHAT, FQNNGV. Trimming took 3 bases from V and 0 from J; bases not matched to a gene: 9. There are 17 residues in the CDR3. CDR3 protein: CASSLTVSGGSSYEQYL. The CDR3 bases are TGTGCCAGCAGCTTGACCGTTAGCGGGGGAAGCTCCTACGAGCAGTACCTC.

The gene calls are TRBV6-9 and TRBJ1-3, with D unclear. This CDR3 has 15 residues. CDR1 is MNHGY and CDR2 is SVAAGI in the germline V gene. V was pared by 5 bases and J by 2 bases, with 13 bases between. This CDR3 reads CASSERVGTGNTIYF. The CDR3 DNA reads as TGTGCCAGCAGTGAAAGGGTGGGAACTGGAAACACCATATATTTT.